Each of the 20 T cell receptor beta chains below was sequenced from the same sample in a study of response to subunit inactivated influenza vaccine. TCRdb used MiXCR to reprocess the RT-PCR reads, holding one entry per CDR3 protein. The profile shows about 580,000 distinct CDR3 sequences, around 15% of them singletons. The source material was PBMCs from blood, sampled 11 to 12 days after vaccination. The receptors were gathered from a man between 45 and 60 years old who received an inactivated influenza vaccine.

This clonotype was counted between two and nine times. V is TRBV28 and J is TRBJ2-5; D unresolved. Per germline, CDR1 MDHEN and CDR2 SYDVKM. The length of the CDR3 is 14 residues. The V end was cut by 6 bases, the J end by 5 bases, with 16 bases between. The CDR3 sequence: CASSPPWGSETQYF. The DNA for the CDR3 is TGTGCCAGCAGCCCTCCTTGGGGTTCGGAGACCCAGTACTTC.

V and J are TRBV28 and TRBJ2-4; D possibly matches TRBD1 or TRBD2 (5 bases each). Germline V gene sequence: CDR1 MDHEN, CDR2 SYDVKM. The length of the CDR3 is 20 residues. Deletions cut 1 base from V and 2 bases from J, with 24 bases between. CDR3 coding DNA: TGTGCCAGCAGTTTATATGCGTCAATAGGACAAATCGGGACCAAAAACATTCAGTACTTC. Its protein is CASSLYASIGQIGTKNIQYF.

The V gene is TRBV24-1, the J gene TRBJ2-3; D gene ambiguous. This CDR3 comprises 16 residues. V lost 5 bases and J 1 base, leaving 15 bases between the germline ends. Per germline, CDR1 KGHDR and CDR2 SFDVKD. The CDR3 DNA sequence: TGTGCCACCAGTGTGGTGACGGTGATCGGCACAGATACGCAGTATTTT. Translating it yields CATSVVTVIGTDTQYF.

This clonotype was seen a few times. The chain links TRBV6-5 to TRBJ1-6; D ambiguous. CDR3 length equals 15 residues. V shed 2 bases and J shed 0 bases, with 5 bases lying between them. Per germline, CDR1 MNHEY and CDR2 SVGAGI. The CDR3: CASSYGISYNSPLHF. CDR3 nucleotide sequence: TGTGCCAGCAGTTACGGGATCTCCTATAATTCACCCCTCCACTTT.

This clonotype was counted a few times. The CDR3 nucleotides read TGCGCCAGCAGTATGAGTCACTCCTACAATGAGCAGTTCTTC. Its translation: CASSMSHSYNEQFF. V usage is TRBV5-1 and J usage is TRBJ2-1, with D uncertain. The CDR3 extends over 14 amino acids. Germline CDR1 reads SGHRS; CDR2 reads YFSETQ. Trimming shortened V by 5 bases and J by 0 bases, and 9 bases separated the two germline ends.

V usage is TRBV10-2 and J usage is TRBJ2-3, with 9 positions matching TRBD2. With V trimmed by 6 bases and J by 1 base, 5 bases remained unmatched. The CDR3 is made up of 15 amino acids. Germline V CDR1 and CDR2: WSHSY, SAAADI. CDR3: CASREAGGGTDTQYF. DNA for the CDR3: TGCGCCAGCAGAGAAGCGGGAGGAGGCACAGATACGCAGTATTTT.

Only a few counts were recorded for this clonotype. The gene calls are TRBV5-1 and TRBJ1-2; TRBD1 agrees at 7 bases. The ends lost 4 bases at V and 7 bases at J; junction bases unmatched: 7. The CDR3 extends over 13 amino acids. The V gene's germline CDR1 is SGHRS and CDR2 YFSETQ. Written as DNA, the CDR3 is TGCGCCAGCAGCCCGGCAGGGGGTTTTGGCTACACCTTC. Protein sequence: CASSPAGGFGYTF.

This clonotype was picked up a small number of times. The CDR3 DNA follows: TGTGCCACCAGCATAGTGAGCTCAGAGTTGCAGTACTTC. Residues: CATSIVSSELQYF. The chain couples TRBV15 to TRBJ2-7; D is unresolved. The V end was cut by 4 bases, the J end by 9 bases, with 16 bases between. CDR1 is LNHNV and CDR2 is YYDKDF in the germline V gene (reference sequence). This CDR3 region has 13 residues.

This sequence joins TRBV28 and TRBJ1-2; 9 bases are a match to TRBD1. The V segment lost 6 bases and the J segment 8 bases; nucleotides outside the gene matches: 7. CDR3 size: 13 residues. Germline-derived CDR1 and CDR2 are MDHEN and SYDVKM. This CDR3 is CASRTGGVEGYTF. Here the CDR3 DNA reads TGTGCCAGCAGAACAGGGGGCGTGGAAGGCTACACCTTC.

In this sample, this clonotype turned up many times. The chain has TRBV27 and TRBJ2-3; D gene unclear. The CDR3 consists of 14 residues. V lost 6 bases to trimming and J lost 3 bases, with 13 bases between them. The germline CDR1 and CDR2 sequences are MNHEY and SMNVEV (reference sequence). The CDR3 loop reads CASRKTRRTDTQYF. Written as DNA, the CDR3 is TGTGCCAGCAGAAAGACAAGACGGACAGATACGCAGTATTTT.

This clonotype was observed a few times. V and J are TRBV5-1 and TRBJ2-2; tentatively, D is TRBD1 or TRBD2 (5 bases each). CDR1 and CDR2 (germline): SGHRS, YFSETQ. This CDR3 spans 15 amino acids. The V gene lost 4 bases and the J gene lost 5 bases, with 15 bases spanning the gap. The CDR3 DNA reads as TGCGCCAGCAGCCTTGGACACCGAGGGACCGGGGAGCTGTTTTTT. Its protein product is CASSLGHRGTGELFF.

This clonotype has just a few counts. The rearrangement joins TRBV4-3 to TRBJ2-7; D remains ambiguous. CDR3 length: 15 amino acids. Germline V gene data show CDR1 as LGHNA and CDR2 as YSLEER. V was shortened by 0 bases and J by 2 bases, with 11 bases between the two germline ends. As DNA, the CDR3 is TGCGCCAGCAGCCAAGATCCTTACAGTCCCTACGAGCAGTACTTC. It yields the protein CASSQDPYSPYEQYF.

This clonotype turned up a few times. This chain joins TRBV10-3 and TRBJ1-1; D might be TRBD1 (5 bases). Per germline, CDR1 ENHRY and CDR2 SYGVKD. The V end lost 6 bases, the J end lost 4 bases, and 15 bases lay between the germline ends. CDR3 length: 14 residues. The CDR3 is CAIRGDRWVTEAFF. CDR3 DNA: TGTGCCATCAGGGGGGACCGGTGGGTCACTGAAGCTTTCTTT.

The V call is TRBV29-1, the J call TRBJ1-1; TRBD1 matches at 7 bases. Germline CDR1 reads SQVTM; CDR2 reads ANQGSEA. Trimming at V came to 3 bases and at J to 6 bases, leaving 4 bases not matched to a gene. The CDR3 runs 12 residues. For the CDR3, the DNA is TGCAGCGTTGAGACTCAGGGGGCTGAAGCTTTCTTT. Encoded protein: CSVETQGAEAFF.

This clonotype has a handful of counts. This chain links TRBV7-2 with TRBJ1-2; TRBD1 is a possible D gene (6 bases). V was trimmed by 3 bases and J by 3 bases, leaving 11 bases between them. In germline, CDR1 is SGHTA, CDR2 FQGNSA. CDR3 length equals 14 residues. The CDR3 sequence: CASSLGGVDYGYTF. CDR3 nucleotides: TGTGCCAGCAGCTTGGGGGGCGTAGACTATGGCTACACCTTC.

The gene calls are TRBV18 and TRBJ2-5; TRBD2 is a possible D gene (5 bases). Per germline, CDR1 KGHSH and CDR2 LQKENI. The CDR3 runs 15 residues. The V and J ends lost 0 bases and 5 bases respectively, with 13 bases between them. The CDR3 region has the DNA TGTGCCAGCTCACCACCGATGGGAGAGAAGGAGACCCAGTACTTC. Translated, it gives CASSPPMGEKETQYF. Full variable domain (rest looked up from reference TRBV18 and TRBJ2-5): NAGVMQNPRHLVRRRGQEARLRCSPMKGHSHVYWYRQLPEEGLKFMVYLQKENIIDESGMPKERFSAEFPKEGPSILRIQQVVRGDSAAYFCASSPPMGEKETQYFGPGTRLLVL.

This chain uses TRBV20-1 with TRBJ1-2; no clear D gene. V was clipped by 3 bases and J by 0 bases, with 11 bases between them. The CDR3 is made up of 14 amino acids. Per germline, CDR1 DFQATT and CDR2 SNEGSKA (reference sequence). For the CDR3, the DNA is TGCAGTGCTAGGTCCGTCCCCACTAACTATGGCTACACCTTC. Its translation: CSARSVPTNYGYTF.

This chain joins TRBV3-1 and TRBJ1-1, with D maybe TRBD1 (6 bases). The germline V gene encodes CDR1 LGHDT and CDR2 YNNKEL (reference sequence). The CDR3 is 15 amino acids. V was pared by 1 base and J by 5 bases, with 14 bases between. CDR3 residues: CASSQGRGRGTEAFF. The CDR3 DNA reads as TGTGCCAGCAGCCAAGGACGGGGGCGGGGGACTGAAGCTTTCTTT.

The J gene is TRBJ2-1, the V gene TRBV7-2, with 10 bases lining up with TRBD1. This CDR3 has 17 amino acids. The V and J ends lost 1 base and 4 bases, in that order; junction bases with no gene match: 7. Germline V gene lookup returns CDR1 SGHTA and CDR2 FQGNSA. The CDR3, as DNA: TGTGCCAGCAGCTTAGTATTGGGACAGGGGCCTTACAATGAGCAGTTCTTC. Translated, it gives CASSLVLGQGPYNEQFF. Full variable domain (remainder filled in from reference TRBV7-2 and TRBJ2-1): GAGVSQSPSNKVTEKGKDVELRCDPISGHTALYWYRQSLGQGLEFLIYFQGNSAPDKSGLPSDRFSAERTGGSVSTLTIQRTQQEDSAVYLCASSLVLGQGPYNEQFFGPGTRLTVL.

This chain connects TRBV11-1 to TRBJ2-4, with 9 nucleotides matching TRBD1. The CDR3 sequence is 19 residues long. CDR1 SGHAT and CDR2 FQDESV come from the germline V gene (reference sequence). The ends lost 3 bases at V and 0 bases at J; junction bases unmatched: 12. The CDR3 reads CASSFLETGGGLAKNIQYF. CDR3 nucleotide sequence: TGTGCCAGCAGCTTCTTAGAAACAGGGGGCGGACTAGCCAAAAACATTCAGTACTTC.